This T cell receptor (beta chain) was found in a study of T cell responses to AZD1222 COVID-19 vaccine. This CDR3 region has 14 residues. The germline V gene has CDR1 LGHNA and CDR2 YNFKEQ. V dropped 2 bases and J dropped 0 bases, with 8 bases sitting between them. Sequencing used immunoSEQ multiplex PCR; TCRdb keeps in-frame clones, though not all of them. The table shows tens of thousands of clones, with over 75% occurring only once. The chain uses TRBV4-2 and TRBJ2-7; D is perhaps TRBD1 (6 bases). The receptor was derived from an adult in good health. Sequenced material: peripheral blood, taken on day 0 of AZD1222 vaccination. The CDR3 protein is CASSQWDTSYEQYF. Here the CDR3 DNA reads TGTGCCAGCAGCCAATGGGACACCTCCTACGAGCAGTACTTC.